This passage covers 15 T cell receptor beta chains from one sample sequenced in a study of cytomegalovirus exposure and HLA in healthy donors. Libraries were prepared by immunoSEQ multiplex PCR; TCRdb keeps only in-frame clonotypes and omits some of them. The sample lists some 130,000 clones, roughly nine tenths occurring once. Sequenced: PBMCs. Receptor source: a woman between 18 and 30 years old in good health and CMV-seronegative.

This sequence joins TRBV10-3 and TRBJ2-3; 10 bases are shared with TRBD2. The germline CDR1 and CDR2 sequences are ENHRY and SYGVKD. The CDR3 has 15 amino acids. The junction had 8 bases not matched to a gene; V was cut back by 5 bases and J by 6 bases. CDR3 nucleotide sequence: TGTGCCATCAGTAAAGAGCGGGGGGGTTCCGATACGCAGTATTTT. Residues: CAISKERGGSDTQYF.

The rearrangement uses TRBV27 and TRBJ2-7; maybe TRBD1 (6 bases). Germline V lookup: CDR1 MNHEY, CDR2 SMNVEV (reference sequence). V lost 5 bases and J 7 bases, leaving 15 bases between the germline ends. The CDR3 consists of 13 residues. DNA for the CDR3: TGTGCCAGCAGTACCTACCCAAGGGGGGAGCAGTACTTC. It specifies CASSTYPRGEQYF.

This chain links TRBV11-2 with TRBJ2-3, with 10 bases that match TRBD2. The CDR3 contains 17 residues. Germline V gives CDR1 SGHAT, CDR2 FQNNGV. The J segment lost 2 bases and the V segment lost 3 bases, leaving 8 bases of the junction unmatched. The CDR3 reads CASSLGGAGGVTDTQYF. Here the CDR3 DNA reads TGTGCCAGCAGCTTGGGAGGAGCGGGGGGGGTCACAGATACGCAGTATTTT.

The rearrangement links TRBV18 to TRBJ1-5; D gene unclear. Germline V gene data show CDR1 as KGHSH and CDR2 as LQKENI. V gave up 3 bases and J gave up 2 bases, with 11 bases separating them. This CDR3 is built from 15 residues. The CDR3 protein is CASSPAHLGNQPQHF. The CDR3 DNA reads as TGTGCCAGCTCACCTGCACACCTTGGCAATCAGCCCCAGCATTTT.

The gene calls are TRBV6-1 and TRBJ1-2; TRBD1 aligns across 9 bases. J was trimmed by 0 bases and V by 9 bases; bases with no gene match: 2. CDR1 and CDR2 (germline): MNHNS, SASEGT. The CDR3 has 13 amino acids. The CDR3 coding sequence is TGTGCCAGTAGGACAGGGGCTAACTATGGCTACACCTTC. Translation: CASRTGANYGYTF.

This chain connects TRBV5-1 to TRBJ2-7, with a weak D call TRBD1 (5 bases). V was clipped by 3 bases and J by 0 bases, with 13 bases between them. CDR1 is SGHRS, CDR2 YFSETQ, per germline. CDR3 length: 15 residues. The CDR3 sequence is CASSSAPTASYEQYF. Here the CDR3 DNA reads TGCGCCAGCAGCTCAGCCCCGACAGCCTCCTACGAGCAGTACTTC.

The chain uses TRBV7-9 and TRBJ2-1, with TRBD2 matching over 9 bases. J lost 7 bases, V lost 5 bases, and 15 bases had no gene match. Germline loops: CDR1 SEHNR, CDR2 FQNEAQ (reference sequence). The CDR3 is 17 residues long. The CDR3 is CASSGLSGGKRVNEQFF. CDR3 nucleotide sequence: TGTGCCAGCAGCGGACTAAGCGGGGGGAAAAGGGTTAATGAGCAGTTCTTC.

Worth noting for this clone: Compared with germline, one end of the junction differs, possibly owing to a read error. This chain links TRBV7-9 with TRBJ2-6; no definite D call. The CDR3 extends over 14 amino acids. The germline gives CDR1 SEHNR, CDR2 FQNEAQ (reference sequence). This CDR3 is CASSITSVRRPLVF. The CDR3, as DNA: TGTGCCAGCAGCATAACCTCGGTTCGGCGGCCTTTGGTTTTC.

V gene TRBV20-1 combines with J gene TRBJ1-1; the D gene is possibly TRBD1 (6 bases). In germline, CDR1 is DFQATT, CDR2 SNEGSKA (reference sequence). The CDR3 covers 11 residues. Trimming took off 5 bases at V and 6 bases at J, with 10 bases between the two ends. In DNA form, the CDR3 reads TGCAGTGCTTCTCAGGGGTCTGAAGCTTTCTTT. Amino acid sequence: CSASQGSEAFF.

The chain uses TRBV15 and TRBJ1-5; TRBD1 is a possible D gene (5 bases). Deletions cut 0 bases from V and 4 bases from J, with 16 bases between. Per germline, CDR1 LNHNV and CDR2 YYDKDF (reference sequence). This CDR3 contains 17 residues. The CDR3 DNA follows: TGTGCCACCAGCAGAGATCGTTTAGGGGCAGAGAATCAGCCCCAGCATTTT. The encoded protein is CATSRDRLGAENQPQHF.

The rearrangement joins TRBV5-1 to TRBJ2-6, with 11 bases aligning to TRBD2. The germline CDR1 and CDR2 sequences are SGHRS and YFSETQ. The CDR3 covers 18 residues. The V gene end was trimmed by 1 base and the J gene end by 0 bases; junction bases not matched to a gene: 3. CDR3 region: CASSLLAGGLSGANVLTF. DNA of the CDR3: TGCGCCAGCAGCTTGTTAGCGGGGGGGCTCTCTGGGGCCAACGTCCTGACTTTC.

The V call is TRBV6-6, the J call TRBJ2-3, with D possibly matching TRBD1 (6 bases). Deletions cut 2 bases from V and 1 base from J, with 7 bases between. CDR1 and CDR2 from the germline V gene are MNHNY and SVGAGI (reference sequence). The CDR3 runs to 14 residues. CDR3 in amino acids: CASSYEGGTDTQYF. The DNA of the CDR3 is TGTGCCAGCAGTTACGAGGGGGGCACAGATACGCAGTATTTT.

V gene TRBV6-5 combines with J gene TRBJ2-7; D may be TRBD1 (5 bases). The CDR3 runs 15 residues. V lost 5 bases and J 2 bases, leaving 16 bases between the germline ends. Germline loops: CDR1 MNHEY, CDR2 SVGAGI. In nucleotides, the CDR3 is TGTGCCAGCAGTCCCACCCTCGGACAACCCTACGAGCAGTACTTC. Translating it yields CASSPTLGQPYEQYF.

The chain is built from TRBV19 and TRBJ1-1; D uncertain. The CDR3 loop spans 14 amino acids. V was trimmed by 3 bases and J by 3 bases, leaving 11 bases between them. Germline V lookup: CDR1 LNHDA, CDR2 SQIVND (reference sequence). In DNA, the CDR3 is TGTGCCAGTAGTATGTTGCGGGCGGACACTGAAGCTTTCTTT. Its translation is CASSMLRADTEAFF.

This clone was seen just once. This chain connects TRBV12-5 to TRBJ2-1, with 8 positions matching TRBD1. J was trimmed by 10 bases and V by 3 bases; bases with no gene match: 11. Germline V gives CDR1 LGHNT, CDR2 FRNRAP. The CDR3 loop spans 15 amino acids. The CDR3 region has the DNA TGTGCTAGTGGTTTCCGCCCGGACAGGGTCGGAGAGCAGTTCTTC. It translates to CASGFRPDRVGEQFF.